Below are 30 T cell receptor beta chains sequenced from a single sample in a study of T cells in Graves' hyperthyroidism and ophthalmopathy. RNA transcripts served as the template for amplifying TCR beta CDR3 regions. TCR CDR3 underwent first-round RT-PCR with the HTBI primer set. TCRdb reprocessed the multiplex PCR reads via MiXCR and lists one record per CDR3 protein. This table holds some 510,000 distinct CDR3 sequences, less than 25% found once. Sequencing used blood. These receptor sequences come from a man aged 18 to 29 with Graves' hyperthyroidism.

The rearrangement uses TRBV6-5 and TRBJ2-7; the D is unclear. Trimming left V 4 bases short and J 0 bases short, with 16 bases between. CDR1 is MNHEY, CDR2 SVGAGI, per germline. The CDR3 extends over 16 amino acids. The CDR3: CASSSYWPASSYEQYF. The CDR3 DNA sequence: TGTGCCAGCAGTTCATATTGGCCGGCGAGCTCCTACGAGCAGTACTTC.

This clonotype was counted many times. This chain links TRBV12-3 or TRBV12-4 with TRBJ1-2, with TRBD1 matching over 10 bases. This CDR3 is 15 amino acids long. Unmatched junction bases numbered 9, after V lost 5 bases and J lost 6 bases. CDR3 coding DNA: TGTGCCAGCAGTACCCACCGGGACAGGGGAGATGGCTACACCTTC. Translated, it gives CASSTHRDRGDGYTF.

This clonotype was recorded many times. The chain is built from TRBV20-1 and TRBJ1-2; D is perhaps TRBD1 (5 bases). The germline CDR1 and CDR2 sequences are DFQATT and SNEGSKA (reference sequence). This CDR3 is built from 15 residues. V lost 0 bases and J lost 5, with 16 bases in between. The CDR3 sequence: CSARDLKGKGYGYTF. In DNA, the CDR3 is TGCAGTGCTAGAGATCTTAAGGGGAAAGGGTATGGCTACACCTTC.

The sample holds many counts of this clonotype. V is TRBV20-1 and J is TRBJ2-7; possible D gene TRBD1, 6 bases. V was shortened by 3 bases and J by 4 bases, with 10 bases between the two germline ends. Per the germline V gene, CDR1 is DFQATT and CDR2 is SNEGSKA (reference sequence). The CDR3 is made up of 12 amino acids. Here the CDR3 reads CSARAGEYEQYF. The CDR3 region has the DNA TGCAGTGCTAGGGCAGGGGAATACGAGCAGTACTTC.

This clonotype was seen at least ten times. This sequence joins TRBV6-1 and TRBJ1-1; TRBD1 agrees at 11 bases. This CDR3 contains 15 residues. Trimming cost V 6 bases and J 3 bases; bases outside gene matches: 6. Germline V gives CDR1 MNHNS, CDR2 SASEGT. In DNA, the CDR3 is TGTGCCAGCAGCCGGACAGGGGGCATGGACACTGAAGCTTTCTTT. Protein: CASSRTGGMDTEAFF.

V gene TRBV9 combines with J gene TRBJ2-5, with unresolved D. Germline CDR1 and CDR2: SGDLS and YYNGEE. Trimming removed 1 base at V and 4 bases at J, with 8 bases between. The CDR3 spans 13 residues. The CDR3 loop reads CASSVSPAETQYF. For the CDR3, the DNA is TGTGCCAGCAGCGTATCTCCAGCAGAGACCCAGTACTTC.

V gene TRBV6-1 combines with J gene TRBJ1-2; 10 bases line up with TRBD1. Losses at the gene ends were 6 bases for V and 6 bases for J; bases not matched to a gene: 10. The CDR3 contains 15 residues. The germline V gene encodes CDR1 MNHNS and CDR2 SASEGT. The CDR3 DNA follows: TGTGCCAGCAGAGAACCGGGACAGGGGAAGCATGGCTACACCTTC. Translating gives CASREPGQGKHGYTF.

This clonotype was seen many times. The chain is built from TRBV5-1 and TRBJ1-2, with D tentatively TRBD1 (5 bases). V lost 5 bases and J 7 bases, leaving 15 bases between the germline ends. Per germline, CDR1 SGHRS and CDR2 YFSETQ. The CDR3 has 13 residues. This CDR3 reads CASRPAGLGGYTF. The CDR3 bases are TGCGCCAGCAGACCGGCAGGGTTAGGTGGCTACACCTTC.

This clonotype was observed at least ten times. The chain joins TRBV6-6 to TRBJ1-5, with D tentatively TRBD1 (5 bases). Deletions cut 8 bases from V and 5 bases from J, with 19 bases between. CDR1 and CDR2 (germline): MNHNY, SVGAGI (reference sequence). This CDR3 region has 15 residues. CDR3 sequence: CASLRDPVTDQPQHF. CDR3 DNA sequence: TGTGCCAGCTTGAGGGACCCGGTCACCGATCAGCCCCAGCATTTT.

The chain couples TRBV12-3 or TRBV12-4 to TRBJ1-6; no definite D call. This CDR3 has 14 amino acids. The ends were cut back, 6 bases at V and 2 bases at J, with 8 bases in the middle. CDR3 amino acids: CASSSRAYNSPLHF. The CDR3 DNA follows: TGTGCCAGCAGCTCTCGGGCCTATAATTCACCCCTCCACTTT.

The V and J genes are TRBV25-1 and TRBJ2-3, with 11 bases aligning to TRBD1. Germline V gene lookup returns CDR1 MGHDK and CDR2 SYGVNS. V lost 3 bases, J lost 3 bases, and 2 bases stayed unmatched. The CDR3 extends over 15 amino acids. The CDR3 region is CASSDGQGATDTQYF. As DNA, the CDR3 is TGTGCCAGCAGTGACGGACAGGGGGCAACAGATACGCAGTATTTT.

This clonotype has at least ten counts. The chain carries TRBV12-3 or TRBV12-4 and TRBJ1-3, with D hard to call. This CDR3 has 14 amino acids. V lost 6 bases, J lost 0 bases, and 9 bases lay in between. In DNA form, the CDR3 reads TGTGCCAGCAGCACGACCGTCTCTGGAAACACCATATATTTT. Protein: CASSTTVSGNTIYF.

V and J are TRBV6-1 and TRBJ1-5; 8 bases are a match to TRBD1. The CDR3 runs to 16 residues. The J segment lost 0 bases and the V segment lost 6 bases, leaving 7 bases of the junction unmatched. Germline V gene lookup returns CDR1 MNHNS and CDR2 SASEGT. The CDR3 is CASSRRDRGSNQPQHF. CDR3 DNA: TGTGCCAGCAGCCGACGCGACAGGGGTAGCAATCAGCCCCAGCATTTT.

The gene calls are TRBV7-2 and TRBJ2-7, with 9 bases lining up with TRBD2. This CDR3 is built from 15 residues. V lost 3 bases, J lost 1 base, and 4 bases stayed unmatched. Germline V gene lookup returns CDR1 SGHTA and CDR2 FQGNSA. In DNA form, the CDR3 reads TGTGCCAGCAGCTTTAGCGGGGGAGGATCCTACGAGCAGTACTTC. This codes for CASSFSGGGSYEQYF.

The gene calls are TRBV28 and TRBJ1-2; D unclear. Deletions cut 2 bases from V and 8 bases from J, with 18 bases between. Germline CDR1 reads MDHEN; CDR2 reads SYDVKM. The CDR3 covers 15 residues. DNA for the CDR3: TGTGCCAGCAGTTTACTACGTGAGACACGAAAGGGCTACACCTTC. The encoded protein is CASSLLRETRKGYTF.

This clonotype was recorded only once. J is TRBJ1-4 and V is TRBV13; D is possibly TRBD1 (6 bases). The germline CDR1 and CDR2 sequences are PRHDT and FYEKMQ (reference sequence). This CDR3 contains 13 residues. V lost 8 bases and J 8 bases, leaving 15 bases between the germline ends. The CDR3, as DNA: TGTGCCAGCGGAGTGGGGGCTGGAGAAAAACTGTTTTTT. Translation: CASGVGAGEKLFF.

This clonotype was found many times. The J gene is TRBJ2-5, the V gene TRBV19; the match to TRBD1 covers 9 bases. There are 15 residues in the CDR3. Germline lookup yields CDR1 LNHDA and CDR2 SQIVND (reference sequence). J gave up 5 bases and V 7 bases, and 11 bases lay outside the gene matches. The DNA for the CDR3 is TGTGCCAGTAACGCGGGACAGGGCGCCGGGGAGACCCAGTACTTC. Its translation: CASNAGQGAGETQYF.

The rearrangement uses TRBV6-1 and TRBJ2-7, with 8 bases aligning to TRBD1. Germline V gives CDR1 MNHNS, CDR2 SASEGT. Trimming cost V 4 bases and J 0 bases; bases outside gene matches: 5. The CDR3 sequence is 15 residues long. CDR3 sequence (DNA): TGTGCCAGCAGTGCCCGGGACAGGAGCTCCTACGAGCAGTACTTC. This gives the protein CASSARDRSSYEQYF.

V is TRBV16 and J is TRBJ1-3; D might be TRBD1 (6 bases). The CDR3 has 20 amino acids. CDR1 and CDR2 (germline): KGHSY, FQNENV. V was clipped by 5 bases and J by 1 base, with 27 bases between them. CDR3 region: CASSTPLGGLRPLSGNTIYF. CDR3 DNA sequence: TGTGCCAGCAGCACTCCCCTCGGGGGCCTAAGACCTCTTTCTGGAAACACCATATATTTT.

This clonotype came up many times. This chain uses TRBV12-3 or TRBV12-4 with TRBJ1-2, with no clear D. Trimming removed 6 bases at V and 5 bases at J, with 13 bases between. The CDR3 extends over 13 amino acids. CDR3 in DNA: TGTGCCAGCAGCCGTCCGGCGGGGTATGGCTACACCTTC. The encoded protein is CASSRPAGYGYTF.

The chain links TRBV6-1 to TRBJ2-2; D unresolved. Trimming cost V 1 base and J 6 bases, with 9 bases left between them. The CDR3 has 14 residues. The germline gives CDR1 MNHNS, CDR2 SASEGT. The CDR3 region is CASSEVVAAGELFF. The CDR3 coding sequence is TGTGCCAGCAGTGAAGTTGTTGCCGCCGGGGAGCTGTTTTTT.

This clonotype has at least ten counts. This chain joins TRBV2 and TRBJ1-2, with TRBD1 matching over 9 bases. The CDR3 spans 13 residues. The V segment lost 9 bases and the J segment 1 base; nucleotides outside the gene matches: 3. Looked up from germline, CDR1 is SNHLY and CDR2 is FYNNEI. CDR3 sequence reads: CASATGGNYGYTF. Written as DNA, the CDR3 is TGTGCCAGTGCGACAGGGGGTAACTATGGCTACACCTTC.

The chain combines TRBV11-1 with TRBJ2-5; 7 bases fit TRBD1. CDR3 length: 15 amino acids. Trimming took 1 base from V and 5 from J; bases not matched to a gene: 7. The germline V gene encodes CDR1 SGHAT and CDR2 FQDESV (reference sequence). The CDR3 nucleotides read TGTGCCAGCAGCTTAGAAGGCAGACAGGGCGAGACCCAGTACTTC. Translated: CASSLEGRQGETQYF. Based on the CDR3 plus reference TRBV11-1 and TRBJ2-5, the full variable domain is EAEVAQSPRYKITEKSQAVAFWCDPISGHATLYWYRQILGQGPELLVQFQDESVVDDSQLPKDRFSAERLKGVDSTLKIQPAELGDSAMYLCASSLEGRQGETQYFGPGTRLLVL.

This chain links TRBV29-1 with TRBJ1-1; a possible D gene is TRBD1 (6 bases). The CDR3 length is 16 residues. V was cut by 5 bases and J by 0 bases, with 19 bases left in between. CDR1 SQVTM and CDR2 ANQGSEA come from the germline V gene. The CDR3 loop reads CSVLFMGRGMNTEAFF. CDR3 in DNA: TGCAGCGTTCTGTTTATGGGCAGGGGTATGAACACTGAAGCTTTCTTT.

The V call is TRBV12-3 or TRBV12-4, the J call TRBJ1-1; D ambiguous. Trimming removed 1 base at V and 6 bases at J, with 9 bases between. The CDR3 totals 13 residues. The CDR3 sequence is CASSLGVVSEAFF. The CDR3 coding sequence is TGTGCCAGCAGTTTAGGAGTGGTCTCTGAAGCTTTCTTT.

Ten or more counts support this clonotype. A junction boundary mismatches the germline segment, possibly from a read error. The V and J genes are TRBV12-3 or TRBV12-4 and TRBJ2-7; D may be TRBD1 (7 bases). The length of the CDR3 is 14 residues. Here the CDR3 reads CANSLGGTDYEQYF. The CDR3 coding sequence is TGTGCCAACAGTTTAGGGGGGACAGATTACGAGCAGTACTTC.

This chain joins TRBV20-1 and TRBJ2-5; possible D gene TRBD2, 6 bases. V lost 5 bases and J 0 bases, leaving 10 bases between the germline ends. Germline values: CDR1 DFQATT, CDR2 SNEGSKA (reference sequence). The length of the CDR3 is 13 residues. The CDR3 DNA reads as TGCAGTGCTCTACGGGACTACCAAGAGACCCAGTACTTC. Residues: CSALRDYQETQYF.

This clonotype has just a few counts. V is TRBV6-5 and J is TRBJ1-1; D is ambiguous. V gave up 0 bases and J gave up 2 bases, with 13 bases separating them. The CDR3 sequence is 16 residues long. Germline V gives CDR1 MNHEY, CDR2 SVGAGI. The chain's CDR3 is CASSYSARQPNTEAFF. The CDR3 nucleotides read TGTGCCAGCAGTTACTCTGCTCGACAACCTAACACTGAAGCTTTCTTT.

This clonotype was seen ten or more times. The DNA for the CDR3 is TGCGCCAGCAGCCAAGATGGGACAGGGACTATGTCGAACACTGAAGCTTTCTTT. It codes for CASSQDGTGTMSNTEAFF. The gene calls are TRBV4-1 and TRBJ1-1; TRBD1 agrees at 9 bases. The CDR3 runs to 18 residues. Germline values: CDR1 MGHRA, CDR2 YSYEKL. With 0 bases clipped from V and 1 base from J, the junction kept 9 bases outside the gene matches.

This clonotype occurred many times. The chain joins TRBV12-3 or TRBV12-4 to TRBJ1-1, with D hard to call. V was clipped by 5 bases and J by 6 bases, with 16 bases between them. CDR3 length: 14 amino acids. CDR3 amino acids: CASSPSGMVAEAFF. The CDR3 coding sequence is TGTGCCAGCAGTCCATCCGGGATGGTGGCTGAAGCTTTCTTT.